Below, one T cell receptor beta chain is given with its context. TRB was amplified from roughly 250 ng of peripheral blood genomic DNA per sample. These data come from a study of T cell clusters in autoimmune cytopenias. One tube held mixed TRB-A and TRB-B primer pools for touch-down PCR. TCRdb reworked the multiplex PCR reads into one entry per CDR3 protein, no DNA. The sample features a few thousand distinct CDR3 sequences, with less than 70% in its top ten. The CDR3 totals 14 residues. In germline, CDR1 is MDHEN, CDR2 SYDVKM. This sample was also put to use in a study of T cell repertoires in aging, cancer and after chemotherapy.

This clonotype originated in a human donor with an autoimmune cytopenia or autoimmune hepatitis (not recorded which). Material: peripheral blood. V usage is TRBV28 and J usage is TRBJ2-7; TCRdb's D call, TRBD1, is unchecked because there is no DNA. The chain's CDR3 is CASSPPGQGAEQYF.